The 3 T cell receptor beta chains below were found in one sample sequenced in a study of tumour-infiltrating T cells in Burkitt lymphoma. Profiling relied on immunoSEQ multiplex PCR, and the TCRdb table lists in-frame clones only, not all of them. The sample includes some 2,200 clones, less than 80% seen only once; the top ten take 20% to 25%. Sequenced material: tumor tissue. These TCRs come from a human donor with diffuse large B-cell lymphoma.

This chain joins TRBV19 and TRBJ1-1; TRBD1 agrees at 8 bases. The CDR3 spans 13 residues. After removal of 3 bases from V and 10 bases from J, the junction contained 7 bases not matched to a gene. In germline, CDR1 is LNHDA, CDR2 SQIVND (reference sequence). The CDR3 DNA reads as TGTGCCAGTAGTATCGGACAGGGCGCTCGAGCTTTCTTT. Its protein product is CASSIGQGARAFF.

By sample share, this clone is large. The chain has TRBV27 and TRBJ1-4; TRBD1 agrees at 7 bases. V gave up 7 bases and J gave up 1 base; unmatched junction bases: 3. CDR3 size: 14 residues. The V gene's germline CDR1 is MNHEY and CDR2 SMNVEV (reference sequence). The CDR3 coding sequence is TGTGCCAGCAAGTCAGGGGGAACTAATGAAAAACTGTTTTTT. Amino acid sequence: CASKSGGTNEKLFF.

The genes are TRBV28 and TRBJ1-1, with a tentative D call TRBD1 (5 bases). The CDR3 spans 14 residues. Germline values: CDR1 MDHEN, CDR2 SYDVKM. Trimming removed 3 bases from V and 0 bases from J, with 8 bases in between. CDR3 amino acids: CASSFAGMNTEAFF. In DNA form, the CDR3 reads TGTGCCAGCAGTTTCGCAGGGATGAACACTGAAGCTTTCTTT. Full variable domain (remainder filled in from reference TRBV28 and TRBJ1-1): DVKVTQSSRYLVKRTGEKVFLECVQDMDHENMFWYRQDPGLGLRLIYFSYDVKMKEKGDIPEGYSVSREKKERFSLILESASTNQTSMYLCASSFAGMNTEAFFGQGTRLTVV.